This T cell receptor beta chain comes out of a study of blood T cell repertoires in COVID-19. Looking at the study overall: The United States, Italy and Spain provided the acute and convalescent COVID-19 samples.

Methods used by the authors: Reference gene primer amplification gave estimated nucleated cell counts. Here immunoSEQ multiplex PCR was the method, and the copy in TCRdb shows in-frame clones only, minus some. The V and J calls and clone size were taken over from that table, and D and trimming were inferred from the DNA. This sample has more than 300,000 clones; about four fifths occur once, and the top ten carry about 1.2%. V was clipped by 5 bases and J by 4 bases, with 17 bases between them. Germline V CDR1 and CDR2: SGHAT, FQNNGV. The CDR3 has 16 amino acids. V is TRBV11-2 and J is TRBJ1-4, with D hard to call. This clonotype was obtained from a woman aged 50 to 65 with acute or convalescent COVID-19. The source material was peripheral blood. The CDR3 loop reads CASSLNPRRGNEKLFF. The DNA of the CDR3 is TGTGCCAGCAGCCTAAATCCACGACGGGGTAATGAAAAACTGTTTTTT.